This TCR beta chain was documented in a study of T cell repertoires in ileal Crohn's disease. This clone was counted a single time. Time point of the sample: inflamed ileum from the surgical specimen. The data were produced by immunoSEQ multiplex PCR, yet TCRdb's version contains in-frame clones alone and is incomplete. The sample gives 8,000 or so clones, approximately 85% of which show up once; roughly 9.6% is in the top ten. This TCR was recovered from an adult with Crohn's disease. The material sequenced was ileal tissue.

The CDR3 reads CASSPADRPALYGYTF. CDR3 sequence (DNA): TGCGCCAGCAGCCCGGCGGACAGGCCCGCATTGTATGGCTACACCTTC. The chain recombines TRBV5-1 with TRBJ1-2, with 7 bases that match TRBD1. The V gene end was trimmed by 4 bases and the J gene end by 5 bases; junction bases not matched to a gene: 14. Germline assignment: CDR1 SGHRS and CDR2 YFSETQ. The CDR3 extends over 16 amino acids.